This is a list of T cell receptor beta chains from one sample in a study of T cells in Graves' hyperthyroidism and ophthalmopathy. Using its own MiXCR run on the multiplex PCR reads, TCRdb lists one record per CDR3 protein. The sample includes under 400,000 distinct CDR3 sequences, more than 20% of them seen just once. Source material: blood. The receptor source for this set is a man aged 45-65 years with Graves' hyperthyroidism. Both conserved end residues are part of each CDR3. Each record gives: V gene, J gene, clone size, D gene, CDR3 protein, CDR3 DNA. The D gene is left open where the match is weak. Clone sizes are given selectively: once, few, many, or a class where the clone is expanded.

TRBV19,TRBJ1-1,once,-,CASSREGWNTEAFF,TGTGCCAGTAGTAGAGAGGGTTGGAACACTGAAGCTTTCTTT
TRBV6-1,TRBJ2-3,-,-,CASKIAPSGDTQYF,TGTGCCAGCAAGATAGCGCCCTCCGGGGATACGCAGTATTTT
TRBV20-1,TRBJ2-4,-,TRBD2,CSLAGDTTIQYF,TGCAGCCTGGCGGGAGATACAACCATTCAGTACTTC
TRBV12-3/TRBV12-4,TRBJ1-6,few,-,CASSFGPMTPLHF,TGTGCCAGCAGCTTCGGGCCTATGACACCCCTCCACTTT
TRBV19,TRBJ2-1,few,TRBD2,CASSPGLNYNEQFF,TGTGCCAGTAGTCCGGGACTAAACTACAATGAGCAGTTCTTC
TRBV13,TRBJ2-7,-,-,CASSAGRSSYNEQYF,TGTGCCAGCAGCGCCGGACGGAGCTCCTACAATGAGCAGTACTTC
TRBV19,TRBJ1-5,once,-,CASSNWGPDQPQHF,TGTGCCAGTAGTAACTGGGGTCCAGATCAGCCCCAGCATTTT
TRBV5-1,TRBJ2-7,-,TRBD1,CASSLGVHGQDYEQYF,TGCGCCAGCAGCTTGGGGGTGCACGGACAGGACTACGAGCAGTACTTC
TRBV11-2,TRBJ2-1,many,-,CASSPWGNEQFF,TGTGCCAGCAGCCCCTGGGGAAATGAGCAGTTCTTC
TRBV12-3/TRBV12-4,TRBJ2-7,many,-,CASSFTGIDEQYF,TGTGCCAGCAGTTTCACAGGGATCGACGAGCAGTACTTC
TRBV12-3/TRBV12-4,TRBJ2-7,few,TRBD2,CASRATSGGYEQYF,TGTGCCAGCAGGGCTACTAGCGGGGGCTACGAGCAGTACTTC
TRBV20-1,TRBJ1-1,many,-,CSATGYGAEAFF,TGCAGTGCTACAGGGTATGGGGCTGAAGCTTTCTTT
TRBV7-9,TRBJ2-5,few,-,CASLGTNARETQYF,TGTGCCAGCCTCGGGACAAACGCTCGGGAGACCCAGTACTTC
TRBV3-1,TRBJ2-3,many,-,CASSQDGLAPDTQYF,TGTGCCAGCAGCCAAGATGGGCTAGCCCCAGATACGCAGTATTTT
TRBV11-2,TRBJ2-2,few,-,CASSFRRQLNTGELFF,TGTGCCAGCAGCTTTCGTCGACAACTGAACACCGGGGAGCTGTTTTTT
TRBV7-9,TRBJ1-1,many,-,CASTRLTQNTEAFF,TGTGCCAGCACCAGACTCACCCAGAACACTGAAGCTTTCTTT
TRBV6-1,TRBJ2-1,few,TRBD2,CASSVSGLANDEQFF,TGTGCCAGCAGTGTTTCGGGACTAGCTAATGATGAGCAGTTCTTC
TRBV6-2/TRBV6-3,TRBJ2-1,many,-,CASRNWVNEQFF,TGTGCCAGCAGGAACTGGGTGAATGAGCAGTTCTTC
TRBV6-5,TRBJ2-7,few,TRBD2,CASSYSTREGQYEQYF,TGTGCCAGCAGTTACTCGACGCGGGAGGGCCAATACGAGCAGTACTTC
TRBV5-1,TRBJ2-5,-,TRBD1,CASSLEGAGETQYF,TGCGCCAGCAGCTTGGAGGGGGCCGGGGAGACCCAGTACTTC
TRBV20-1,TRBJ2-7,few,-,CSARSPGAGEQYF,TGCAGTGCTAGGTCTCCAGGGGCCGGCGAGCAGTACTTC
TRBV28,TRBJ2-7,many,-,CASSPEWYEQYF,TGTGCCAGCAGTCCTGAGTGGTACGAGCAGTACTTC
TRBV6-9,TRBJ2-4,-,-,CAGSYGGPKNIQYF,TGTGCCGGCAGTTACGGGGGGCCCAAAAACATTCAGTACTTC
TRBV20-1,TRBJ1-1,few,-,CSAINPIPRVVEAFF,TGCAGTGCGATCAACCCAATCCCCAGGGTGGTTGAAGCTTTCTTT
TRBV5-6,TRBJ2-7,many,-,CASREVGGEESYEQYF,TGTGCCAGCAGGGAGGTTGGAGGGGAAGAGTCCTACGAGCAGTACTTC
TRBV20-1,TRBJ2-1,-,-,CSAFSDNEQFF,TGCAGTGCTTTCTCCGACAATGAGCAGTTCTTC
TRBV2,TRBJ2-1,many,TRBD2,CASNPGLASHEQFF,TGTGCCAGCAACCCAGGACTAGCGTCCCATGAGCAGTTCTTC
TRBV11-2,TRBJ2-1,many,-,CASSLGAPRADNEQFF,TGTGCCAGCAGCTTAGGTGCCCCCCGGGCAGACAATGAGCAGTTCTTC
TRBV24-1,TRBJ1-2,many,-,CATSDLAYGYTF,TGTGCCACCAGTGATTTGGCCTATGGCTACACCTTC
TRBV9,TRBJ1-2,few,TRBD1,CASSVEDRALGGYTF,TGTGCCAGCAGCGTCGAGGACAGGGCCCTAGGGGGCTACACCTTC
TRBV3-1,TRBJ2-7,few,TRBD2,CASSQDASLAGPLYEQYF,TGTGCCAGCAGCCAAGATGCCTCACTAGCGGGACCTCTCTACGAGCAGTACTTC
TRBV27,TRBJ2-3,-,TRBD2,CASSQEQRETDTQYF,TGCGCCAGCAGCCAAGAACAGCGGGAGACAGATACGCAGTATTTT
TRBV5-6,TRBJ2-1,few,-,CASSLGGVANNEQFF,TGTGCCAGCAGCTTGGGCGGGGTAGCGAATAATGAGCAGTTCTTC
TRBV7-2,TRBJ2-7,many,TRBD1,CASSAGGQGGEQYF,TGTGCCAGCAGCGCCGGCGGACAGGGAGGCGAGCAGTACTTC
TRBV20-1,TRBJ2-7,few,-,CSARYIDEQYF,TGCAGTGCTAGATATATCGACGAGCAGTACTTC
TRBV6-5,TRBJ1-5,few,-,CASSYGGQEQPQHF,TGTGCCAGCAGTTACGGGGGGCAGGAGCAGCCCCAGCATTTT
TRBV5-1,TRBJ2-5,few,-,CASSLSLAGELQETQYF,TGCGCCAGCAGCTTGAGCCTGGCAGGTGAACTCCAAGAGACCCAGTACTTC
TRBV6-9,TRBJ1-5,-,-,CASSYDLTGSSNQPQHF,TGTGCCAGCAGTTACGACCTGACGGGCAGTAGCAATCAGCCCCAGCATTTT
TRBV28,TRBJ2-1,many,-,CASSQGQREQFF,TGTGCCAGCAGTCAAGGACAGAGGGAGCAGTTCTTC
TRBV4-2,TRBJ2-5,few,TRBD2,CASSPASGSFRETQYF,TGTGCCAGCAGCCCGGCTAGCGGGAGCTTTCGGGAGACCCAGTACTTC
TRBV29-1,TRBJ2-7,few,-,CSVEVLQGYEQYF,TGCAGCGTTGAAGTCTTGCAGGGCTACGAGCAGTACTTC
TRBV6-1,TRBJ1-5,many,-,CASNLESGQGYQPQHF,TGTGCCAGCAACCTCGAATCAGGGCAAGGGTATCAGCCCCAGCATTTT